Listed below are T cell receptor beta chains from one sample, sequenced in a study of blood T cell repertoires in COVID-19. The data were produced by immunoSEQ multiplex PCR, yet TCRdb's version contains in-frame clones alone and is incomplete. The table has more than 200,000 clones, around 80% seen once. Sequenced sample: peripheral blood. The origin of the receptors is a middle-aged woman with active or convalescent COVID-19. Each CDR3 is given with its conserved first and last residue. D genes are given only for firm matches. Where a row states a size, it is once, few, many or the class of an expanded clone; other rows omit it.

J | V | length | size | D | CDR3 | DNA
TRBJ2-2 | TRBV30 | 14 | . | . | CAWRGSEVPGELFF | TGTGCCTGGAGAGGGAGCGAAGTACCAGGGGAGCTGTTTTTT
TRBJ1-2 | TRBV28 | 14 | . | . | CASRMTEPNYGYTF | TGTGCCAGCAGAATGACAGAACCTAACTATGGCTACACCTTC
TRBJ2-1 | TRBV5-4 | 16 | . | . | CASSLGQVSSYNEQFF | TGTGCCAGCAGCTTGGGACAGGTCAGCTCCTACAATGAGCAGTTCTTC
TRBJ2-5 | TRBV18 | 15 | . | . | CASSPRSDSVETQYF | TGTGCCAGCTCACCCCGGTCGGACAGCGTAGAGACCCAGTACTTC
TRBJ1-1 | TRBV5-1 | 17 | . | . | CASSLGGQTLMNTEAFF | TGCGCCAGCAGCTTAGGCGGACAGACGCTTATGAACACTGAAGCTTTCTTT
TRBJ2-1 | TRBV11-3 | 14 | . | . | CASSRRGANNEQFF | TGTGCCAGCAGCCGACGGGGGGCCAACAATGAGCAGTTCTTC
TRBJ1-6 | TRBV11-2 | 14 | . | . | CASSLDPWSSPLHF | TGTGCCAGCAGCTTAGATCCATGGAGTTCACCCCTCCACTTT
TRBJ1-6 | TRBV7-3 | 14 | . | TRBD1 | CASSRQGNNSPLHF | TGTGCCAGCAGTAGACAGGGAAACAATTCACCCCTCCACTTT
TRBJ1-5 | TRBV18 | 13 | once | . | CASSDSFNQPQHF | TGTGCCAGCTCCGACAGTTTTAATCAGCCCCAGCATTTT
TRBJ1-3 | TRBV21-1 | 16 | . | . | CASSKEEGSSGNTIYF | TGTGCCAGCAGCAAAGAGGAGGGGAGCTCTGGAAACACCATATATTTT
TRBJ2-1 | TRBV3-1/TRBV3-2 | 16 | . | TRBD2 | CASSARLAGGTNEQFF | TGTGCCAGCAGCGCGCGACTAGCGGGGGGCACGAATGAGCAGTTCTTC
TRBJ1-3 | TRBV29-1 | 13 | few | . | CSVEDRKGDTIYF | TGCAGCGTTGAAGACAGAAAGGGGGACACCATATATTTT
TRBJ2-3 | TRBV28 | 15 | . | . | CASSFLGLSTDTQYF | TGTGCCAGCAGTTTTCTCGGACTCAGCACAGATACGCAGTATTTT
TRBJ1-6 | TRBV7-8 | 14 | few | TRBD1 | CASSETGQNSPLHF | TGTGCCAGCAGCGAGACGGGACAGAATTCACCCCTCCACTTT
TRBJ1-6 | TRBV19 | 15 | few | TRBD1 | CASSSAGGQESPLHF | TGTGCCAGTAGTAGCGCAGGGGGCCAGGAGTCACCCCTCCACTTT
TRBJ2-5 | TRBV19 | 16 | . | TRBD2 | CASSIGGGVAQETQYF | TGTGCCAGTAGTATCGGCGGGGGGGTGGCCCAAGAGACCCAGTACTTC
TRBJ1-2 | TRBV7-2 | 14 | . | TRBD1 | CASSLAWTGGGYTF | TGTGCCAGCAGCTTAGCCTGGACAGGGGGTGGCTACACCTTC
TRBJ1-1 | TRBV5-1 | 15 | once | . | CASSLDSIGNTEAFF | TGCGCCAGCAGCTTGGACAGTATCGGGAACACTGAAGCTTTCTTT
TRBJ2-3 | TRBV5-6 | 19 | . | TRBD2 | CASSLGLAGGIVSTDTQYF | TGTGCCAGCAGCTTGGGATTAGCGGGGGGTATTGTAAGCACAGATACGCAGTATTTT
TRBJ1-2 | TRBV28 | 16 | . | . | CASSFFSPGWGGSYTF | TGTGCCAGCAGTTTTTTTTCTCCAGGTTGGGGAGGGAGCTACACCTTC
TRBJ2-3 | TRBV11-3 | 16 | . | . | CASSLDGRGLLNTQYF | TGTGCCAGCAGCTTAGACGGGCGGGGGCTATTAAATACGCAGTATTTT
TRBJ2-1 | TRBV28 | 15 | . | TRBD2 | CASSSGTSGWDEQFF | TGTGCCAGCAGCTCCGGGACTAGCGGTTGGGATGAGCAGTTCTTC
TRBJ1-4 | TRBV15 | 15 | once | . | CATSPGMATNEKLFF | TGTGCCACCAGCCCAGGTATGGCAACTAATGAAAAACTGTTTTTT
TRBJ2-3 | TRBV4-1 | 18 | . | TRBD1 | CASSQGPLYRGPTDTQYF | TGCGCCAGCAGCCAAGGGCCCTTATACAGGGGCCCCACAGATACGCAGTATTTT
TRBJ1-1 | TRBV27 | 14 | few | TRBD1 | CASSHDRTGSSAFF | TGTGCCAGCAGTCACGACCGGACAGGTAGCTCGGCTTTCTTT
TRBJ2-1 | TRBV19 | 15 | . | TRBD1 | CASSIRTGAGGEQFF | TGTGCCAGTAGTATCCGGACAGGGGCTGGCGGTGAGCAGTTCTTC
TRBJ1-5 | TRBV6-2/TRBV6-3 | 12 | . | . | CASSYGLQPQHF | TGTGCCAGCAGTTACGGGCTTCAGCCCCAGCATTTT
TRBJ2-7 | TRBV9 | 13 | . | . | CASSVAQANEQYF | TGTGCCAGCAGCGTAGCACAGGCAAACGAGCAGTACTTC
TRBJ2-3 | TRBV5-1 | 15 | . | TRBD2 | CASNPWRGASDTQYF | TGCGCCAGCAACCCTTGGCGGGGGGCTTCAGATACGCAGTATTTT
TRBJ2-1 | TRBV24-1 | 13 | few | . | CATSEGQRYEQFF | TGTGCCACCAGTGAAGGCCAGAGGTATGAGCAGTTCTTC
TRBJ1-3 | TRBV5-4 | 17 | . | . | CASSLDSGPGSGNTIYF | TGTGCCAGCAGCTTGGACAGCGGTCCAGGCTCTGGAAACACCATATATTTT
TRBJ2-2 | TRBV2 | 16 | . | TRBD1 | CASTWDRQLTTGELFF | TGTGCCAGCACTTGGGACAGGCAATTAACCACCGGGGAGCTGTTTTTT
TRBJ2-3 | TRBV5-6 | 16 | . | . | CASSIGSPGNIDTQYF | TGTGCCAGCAGCATAGGTTCCCCAGGGAATATAGATACGCAGTATTTT
TRBJ1-5 | TRBV28 | 11 | . | . | CASSIRQPQHF | TGTGCCAGCAGTATACGGCAGCCCCAGCATTTT
TRBJ2-7 | TRBV6-1 | 15 | once | TRBD1 | CASSEGTGGSYEQYF | TGTGCCAGCAGTGAGGGGACAGGGGGATCCTACGAGCAGTACTTC
TRBJ2-7 | TRBV20-1 | 13 | . | TRBD2 | CSASTSDPYEQYF | TGCAGTGCTAGTACTAGCGACCCCTACGAGCAGTACTTC
TRBJ1-4 | TRBV29-1 | 11 | . | . | CSVEKGEKLFF | TGCAGCGTTGAAAAGGGGGAAAAACTGTTTTTT
TRBJ1-2 | TRBV28 | 11 | . | . | CASSTRYGYTF | TGTGCCAGCAGTACGCGCTATGGCTACACCTTC
TRBJ1-4 | TRBV27 | 15 | . | TRBD1 | CASSFATGVNEKLFF | TGTGCCAGCAGTTTCGCGACAGGGGTTAATGAAAAACTGTTTTTT
TRBJ2-2 | TRBV2 | 14 | few | . | CASSEYLSTGELFF | TGTGCCAGCAGTGAATATCTAAGCACCGGGGAGCTGTTTTTT